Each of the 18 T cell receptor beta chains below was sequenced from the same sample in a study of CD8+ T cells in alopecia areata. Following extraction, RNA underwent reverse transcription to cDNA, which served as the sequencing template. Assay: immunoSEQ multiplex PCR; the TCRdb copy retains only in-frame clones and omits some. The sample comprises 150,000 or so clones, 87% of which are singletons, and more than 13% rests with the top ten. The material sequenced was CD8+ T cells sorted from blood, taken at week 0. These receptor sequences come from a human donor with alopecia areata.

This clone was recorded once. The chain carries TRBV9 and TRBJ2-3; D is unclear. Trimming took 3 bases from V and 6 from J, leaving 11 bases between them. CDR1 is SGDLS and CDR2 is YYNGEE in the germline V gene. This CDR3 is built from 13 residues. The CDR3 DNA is TGTGCCAGCAGCGGGATCCCCCATGATACGCAGTATTTT. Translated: CASSGIPHDTQYF. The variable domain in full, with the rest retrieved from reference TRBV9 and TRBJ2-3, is DSGVTQTPKHLITATGQRVTLRCSPRSGDLSVYWYQQSLDQGLQFLIQYYNGEERAKGNILERFSAQQFPDLHSELNLSSLELGDSALYFCASSGIPHDTQYFGPGTRLTVL.

The CDR3 nucleotides read TGTGCCAGCAGTTTCGTGGACAGATCTAACTATGGCTACACCTTC. It yields the protein CASSFVDRSNYGYTF. The rearrangement uses TRBV28 and TRBJ1-2; maybe TRBD1 (6 bases). CDR1 MDHEN and CDR2 SYDVKM come from the germline V gene. The CDR3 is 15 residues long. The V end was cut by 3 bases, the J end by 0 bases, with 11 bases between.

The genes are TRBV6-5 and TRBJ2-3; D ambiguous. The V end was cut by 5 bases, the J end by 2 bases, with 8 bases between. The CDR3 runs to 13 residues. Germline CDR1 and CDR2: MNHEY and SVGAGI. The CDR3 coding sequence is TGTGCCAGCAGTAACCCTGCCACAGATACGCAGTATTTT. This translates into CASSNPATDTQYF.

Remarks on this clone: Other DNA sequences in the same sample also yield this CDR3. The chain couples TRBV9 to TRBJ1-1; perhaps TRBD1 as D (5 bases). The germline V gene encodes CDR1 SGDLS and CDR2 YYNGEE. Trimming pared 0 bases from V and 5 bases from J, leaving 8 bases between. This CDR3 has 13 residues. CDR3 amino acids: CASSVGGWTEAFF. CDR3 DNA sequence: TGTGCCAGCAGCGTAGGGGGGTGGACTGAAGCTTTCTTT.

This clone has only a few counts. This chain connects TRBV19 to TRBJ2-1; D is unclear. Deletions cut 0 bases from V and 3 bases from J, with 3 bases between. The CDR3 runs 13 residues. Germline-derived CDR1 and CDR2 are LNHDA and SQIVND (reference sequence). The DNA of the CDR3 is TGTGCCAGTAGTATAGATCTCTACAATGAGCAGTTCTTC. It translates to CASSIDLYNEQFF.

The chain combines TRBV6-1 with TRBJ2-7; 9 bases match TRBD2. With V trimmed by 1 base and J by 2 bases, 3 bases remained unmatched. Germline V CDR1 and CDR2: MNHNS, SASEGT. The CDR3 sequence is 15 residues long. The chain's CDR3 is CASSEGLAVTYEQYF. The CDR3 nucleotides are TGTGCCAGCAGTGAAGGACTAGCGGTGACCTACGAGCAGTACTTC.

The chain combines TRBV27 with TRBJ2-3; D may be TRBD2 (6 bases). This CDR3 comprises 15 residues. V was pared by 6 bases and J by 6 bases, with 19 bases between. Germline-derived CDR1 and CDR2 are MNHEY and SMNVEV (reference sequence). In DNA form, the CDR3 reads TGTGCCAGCAGCCCAGGATCAGGGAGGAGGGATACGCAGTATTTT. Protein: CASSPGSGRRDTQYF.

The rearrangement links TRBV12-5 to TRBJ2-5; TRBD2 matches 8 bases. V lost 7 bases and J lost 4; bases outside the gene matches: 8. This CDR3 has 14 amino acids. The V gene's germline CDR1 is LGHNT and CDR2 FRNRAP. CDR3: CASAPGGARETQYF. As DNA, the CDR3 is TGTGCTAGTGCCCCGGGAGGGGCGCGAGAGACCCAGTACTTC.

CDR3 bases: TGCAGCGTTGGTCGCATAGGCTCCTACAATGAGCAGTTCTTC. Translated, it gives CSVGRIGSYNEQFF. V is TRBV29-1 and J is TRBJ2-1; D is unresolved. This CDR3 spans 14 amino acids. V shed 4 bases and J shed 0 bases, with 10 bases lying between them. CDR1 SQVTM and CDR2 ANQGSEA come from the germline V gene.

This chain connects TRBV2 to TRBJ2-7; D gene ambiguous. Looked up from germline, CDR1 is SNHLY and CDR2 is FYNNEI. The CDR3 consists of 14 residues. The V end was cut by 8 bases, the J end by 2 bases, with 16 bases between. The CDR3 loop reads CASPGKLGTYEQYF. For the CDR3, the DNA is TGTGCCAGCCCAGGAAAGTTGGGTACCTACGAGCAGTACTTC.

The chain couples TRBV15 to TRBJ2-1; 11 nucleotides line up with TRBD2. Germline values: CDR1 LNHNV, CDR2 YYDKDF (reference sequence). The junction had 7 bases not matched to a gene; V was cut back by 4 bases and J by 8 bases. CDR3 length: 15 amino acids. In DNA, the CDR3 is TGTGCCACCAGCACCGGGACTAGCGGCTTGGATGAGCAGTTCTTC. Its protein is CATSTGTSGLDEQFF.

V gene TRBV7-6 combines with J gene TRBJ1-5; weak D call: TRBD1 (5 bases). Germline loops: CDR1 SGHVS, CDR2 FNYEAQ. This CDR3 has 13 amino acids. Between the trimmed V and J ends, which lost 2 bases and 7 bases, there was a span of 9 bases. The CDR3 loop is CASSLYWGQPQHF. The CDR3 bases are TGTGCCAGCAGCTTATACTGGGGCCAGCCCCAGCATTTT.

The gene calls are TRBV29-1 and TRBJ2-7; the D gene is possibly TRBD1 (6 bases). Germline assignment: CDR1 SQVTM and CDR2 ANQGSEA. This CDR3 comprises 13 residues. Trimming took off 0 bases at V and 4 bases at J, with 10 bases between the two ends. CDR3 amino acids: CSVEDRGGYEQYF. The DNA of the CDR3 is TGCAGCGTTGAAGACAGGGGTGGTTACGAGCAGTACTTC.

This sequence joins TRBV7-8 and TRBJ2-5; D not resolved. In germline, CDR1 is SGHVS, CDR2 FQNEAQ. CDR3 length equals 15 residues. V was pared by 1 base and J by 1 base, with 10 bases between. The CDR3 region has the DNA TGTGCCAGCAGCTTAGAGGTTGGGTCCCAAGAGACCCAGTACTTC. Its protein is CASSLEVGSQETQYF.

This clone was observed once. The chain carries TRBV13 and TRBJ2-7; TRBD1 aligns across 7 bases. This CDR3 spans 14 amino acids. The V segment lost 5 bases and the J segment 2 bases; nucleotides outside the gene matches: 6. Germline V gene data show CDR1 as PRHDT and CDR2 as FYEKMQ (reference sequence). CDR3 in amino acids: CASSPRTGAYEQYF. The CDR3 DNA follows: TGTGCCAGCAGCCCCAGGACAGGCGCCTACGAGCAGTACTTC. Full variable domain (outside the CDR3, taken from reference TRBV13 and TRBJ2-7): AAGVIQSPRHLIKEKRETATLKCYPIPRHDTVYWYQQGPGQDPQFLISFYEKMQSDKGSIPDRFSAQQFSDYHSELNMSSLELGDSALYFCASSPRTGAYEQYFGPGTRLTVT.

CDR3 bases: TGTGCCAGCAGTAGGACAGGTTACAATGAGCAGTTCTTC. Its protein product is CASSRTGYNEQFF. The rearrangement uses TRBV6-5 and TRBJ2-1; 7 bases are a match to TRBD1. This CDR3 has 13 amino acids. V trimming: 5 bases; J trimming: 4 bases; junction bases outside the gene matches: 2. CDR1 and CDR2 (germline): MNHEY, SVGAGI.

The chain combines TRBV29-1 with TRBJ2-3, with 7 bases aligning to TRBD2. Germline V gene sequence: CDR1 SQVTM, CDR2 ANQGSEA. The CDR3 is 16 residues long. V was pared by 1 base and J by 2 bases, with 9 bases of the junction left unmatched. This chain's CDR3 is CSVEARGRANTDTQYF. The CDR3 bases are TGCAGCGTTGAAGCCCGGGGGAGGGCAAACACAGATACGCAGTATTTT.

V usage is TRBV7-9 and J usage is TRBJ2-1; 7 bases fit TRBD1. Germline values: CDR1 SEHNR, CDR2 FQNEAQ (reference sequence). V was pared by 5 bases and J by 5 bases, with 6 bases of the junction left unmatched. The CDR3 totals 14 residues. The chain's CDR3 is CASSPGQDHNEQFF. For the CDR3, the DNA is TGTGCCAGCAGCCCCGGACAGGATCACAATGAGCAGTTCTTC.